The 10 T cell receptor beta chains below all came from one sample that was sequenced in a study of T cell responses to AZD1222 COVID-19 vaccine. Here immunoSEQ multiplex PCR was the method, and the copy in TCRdb shows in-frame clones only, minus some. The sample yields approximately 150,000 clones, about nine tenths seen once. Sequencing used peripheral blood, obtained on day 0 of MenACWY control vaccination. Source of these receptors: an adult in good health.

The genes are TRBV5-1 and TRBJ2-2; tentatively, D is TRBD1 (5 bases). V gave up 4 bases and J gave up 0 bases, with 10 bases separating them. Germline V gene lookup returns CDR1 SGHRS and CDR2 YFSETQ. The CDR3 loop spans 15 amino acids. The chain's CDR3 is CASSPDTSNTGELFF. For the CDR3, the DNA is TGCGCCAGCAGCCCGGACACTTCGAACACCGGGGAGCTGTTTTTT.

V usage is TRBV9 and J usage is TRBJ2-5; D is possibly TRBD1 (5 bases). Germline loops: CDR1 SGDLS, CDR2 YYNGEE. This CDR3 is 13 amino acids long. The V gene lost 0 bases and the J gene lost 2 bases, with 5 bases spanning the gap. The CDR3 spells CASSVGQQETQYF. In DNA, the CDR3 is TGTGCCAGCAGCGTAGGACAGCAAGAGACCCAGTACTTC.

Points on this clone: The sample holds other DNA sequences that translate to the same CDR3. The V and J genes are TRBV6-2 or TRBV6-3 and TRBJ2-5, with D unclear. This CDR3 is built from 12 residues. V lost 0 bases to trimming and J lost 5 bases, with 4 bases between them. The germline gives CDR1 MNHEY, CDR2 SVGEGT. The CDR3 reads CASSYSGETQYF. For the CDR3, the DNA is TGTGCCAGCAGTTACTCGGGGGAGACCCAGTACTTC.

This clone was recorded only once. This chain links TRBV2 with TRBJ2-1, with 11 bases matching TRBD2. The CDR3 runs to 15 residues. Germline CDR1 and CDR2: SNHLY and FYNNEI. The ends lost 6 bases at V and 2 bases at J; junction bases unmatched: 3. For the CDR3, the DNA is TGTGCCAGCAGCGGGGGACTAGCGGCCTACAATGAGCAGTTCTTC. It specifies CASSGGLAAYNEQFF.

V and J are TRBV6-5 and TRBJ2-1, with D possibly being TRBD1 or TRBD2 (6 bases each). CDR3 length: 14 residues. From germline, CDR1 is MNHEY and CDR2 SVGAGI. The V gene lost 5 bases and the J gene lost 2 bases, with 10 bases spanning the gap. CDR3 nucleotides: TGTGCCAGCAGTCAGGGGAGGACCTACAATGAGCAGTTCTTC. This codes for CASSQGRTYNEQFF.

The V gene is TRBV6-5, the J gene TRBJ1-5; D is possibly TRBD1 (5 bases). V lost 9 bases to trimming and J lost 4 bases, with 16 bases between them. The CDR3 has 14 amino acids. CDR1 is MNHEY, CDR2 SVGAGI, per germline. The CDR3 here is CASKTGKANQPQHF. The DNA of the CDR3 is TGTGCCAGTAAAACAGGCAAAGCTAATCAGCCCCAGCATTTT.

To note about this clone: This sample also contains other DNA sequences that code for the same CDR3. The chain combines TRBV9 with TRBJ1-5, with a possible D match to TRBD1 (6 bases). This CDR3 spans 13 amino acids. Trimming shortened V by 0 bases and J by 7 bases, and 8 bases separated the two germline ends. CDR1 is SGDLS and CDR2 is YYNGEE in the germline V gene. CDR3 DNA sequence: TGTGCCAGCAGCGTAGAGGGGGGACAGCCCCAGCATTTT. Translated: CASSVEGGQPQHF.

The chain's CDR3 is CASSLLGTGGEELFF. The DNA of the CDR3 is TGCGCCAGCAGCCTACTCGGGACAGGGGGCGAAGAGCTGTTTTTT. The chain joins TRBV5-1 to TRBJ2-2, with 12 nucleotides matching TRBD1. CDR3 length: 15 amino acids. Germline V lookup: CDR1 SGHRS, CDR2 YFSETQ. V shed 4 bases, J shed 11 bases, and the junction held 9 bases outside the gene matches.

The V gene is TRBV9, the J gene TRBJ1-2, with TRBD1 as a possible D gene (6 bases). From germline, CDR1 is SGDLS and CDR2 YYNGEE. The V end lost 4 bases, the J end lost 8 bases, and 18 bases lay between the germline ends. The CDR3 is made up of 14 amino acids. Here the CDR3 reads CASSSRGGLLGYTF. The DNA of the CDR3 is TGTGCCAGCAGCTCCCGGGGGGGCCTTTTGGGCTACACCTTC.

This clone appeared a single time. V usage is TRBV3-1 (or the pseudogene TRBV3-2) and J usage is TRBJ2-1; 9 bases match TRBD2. The CDR3 totals 18 residues. V was pared by 2 bases and J by 0 bases, with 8 bases of the junction left unmatched. The germline V gene encodes CDR1 LGHDT and CDR2 YNNKEL (reference sequence). CDR3 region: CASSQYTSGSSSYNEQFF. The CDR3 region has the DNA TGTGCCAGCAGCCAATATACTAGCGGGTCTAGCTCCTACAATGAGCAGTTCTTC.